These 20 T cell receptor beta chains originate from one sample sequenced in a study of blood T cell repertoires in COVID-19. Clones were read by immunoSEQ multiplex PCR, and TCRdb kept only the in-frame ones, dropping some. The sample consists of 380,000 or so clones, roughly 90% of them appearing once. Material for sequencing was peripheral blood. All receptors come from a man aged 40-55 years with acute or convalescent COVID-19.

The rearrangement uses TRBV6-2 or TRBV6-3 and TRBJ1-2, with 8 nucleotides matching TRBD1. The CDR3 covers 14 residues. The V gene end was trimmed by 6 bases and the J gene end by 6 bases; junction bases not matched to a gene: 9. CDR1 is MNHEY and CDR2 is SVGEGT in the germline V gene. CDR3 sequence (DNA): TGTGCCAGCAGCCTCAGGGGGCTAAGGGATGGCTACACCTTC. It translates to CASSLRGLRDGYTF.

The chain recombines TRBV28 with TRBJ2-3; TRBD2 agrees at 8 bases. The CDR3 totals 13 residues. Germline-derived CDR1 and CDR2 are MDHEN and SYDVKM. J lost 5 bases, V lost 8 bases, and 6 bases had no gene match. The CDR3 protein is CASQREFRDTQYF. CDR3 bases: TGTGCCAGCCAGCGGGAGTTCAGAGATACGCAGTATTTT.

The CDR3 spells CSVSGTGGFEQYF. As DNA, the CDR3 is TGCAGCGTCTCCGGGACAGGGGGCTTCGAGCAGTACTTC. The chain recombines TRBV29-1 with TRBJ2-7; TRBD1 aligns across 12 bases. The CDR3 loop spans 13 amino acids. V trimming: 6 bases; J trimming: 6 bases; junction bases outside the gene matches: 6. Germline CDR1 reads SQVTM; CDR2 reads ANQGSEA.

This sequence joins TRBV7-8 and TRBJ2-1, with 8 positions matching TRBD2. Germline assignment: CDR1 SGHVS and CDR2 FQNEAQ. The CDR3 is made up of 16 amino acids. Trimming cost V 5 bases and J 2 bases; bases outside gene matches: 8. The CDR3 loop is CASSPWDGGAYNEQFF. The CDR3, as DNA: TGTGCCAGCAGCCCATGGGACGGGGGGGCCTACAATGAGCAGTTCTTC.

This chain joins TRBV10-3 and TRBJ1-4; a possible D gene is TRBD1 (6 bases). The CDR3 contains 15 residues. CDR1 ENHRY and CDR2 SYGVKD come from the germline V gene. V lost 6 bases, J lost 1 base, and 12 bases lay in between. The CDR3 here is CAISQQGGTNEKLFF. The DNA for the CDR3 is TGTGCCATCAGCCAACAGGGTGGAACTAATGAAAAACTGTTTTTT.

The rearrangement joins TRBV19 to TRBJ1-1; TRBD1 might be the D (5 bases). The germline V and J ends were trimmed by 3 bases and 2 bases, with 16 bases remaining between them. The CDR3 covers 16 residues. Germline V gene lookup returns CDR1 LNHDA and CDR2 SQIVND (reference sequence). The chain's CDR3 is CASSMPPRQLNTEAFF. The CDR3 DNA is TGTGCCAGTAGTATGCCCCCGCGACAGCTAAACACTGAAGCTTTCTTT. Full variable domain (remainder filled in from reference TRBV19 and TRBJ1-1): DGGITQSPKYLFRKEGQNVTLSCEQNLNHDAMYWYRQDPGQGLRLIYYSQIVNDFQKGDIAEGYSVSREKKESFPLTVTSAQKNPTAFYLCASSMPPRQLNTEAFFGQGTRLTVV.

The chain has TRBV2 and TRBJ2-7; 7 bases line up with TRBD2. The CDR3 totals 15 residues. Germline CDR1 reads SNHLY; CDR2 reads FYNNEI. V trimming: 2 bases; J trimming: 1 base; junction bases outside the gene matches: 5. The CDR3 DNA is TGTGCCAGCAGTGAAAGGAGCGGGGCGTCCTACGAGCAGTACTTC. Encoded protein: CASSERSGASYEQYF. The complete variable domain, with remaining parts taken from reference TRBV2 and TRBJ2-7, reads EPEVTQTPSHQVTQMGQEVILRCVPISNHLYFYWYRQILGQKVEFLVSFYNNEISEKSEIFDDQFSVERPDGSNFTLKIRSTKLEDSAMYFCASSERSGASYEQYFGPGTRLTVT.

The rearrangement uses TRBV5-4 and TRBJ2-3; D might be TRBD2 (5 bases). V was shortened by 4 bases and J by 1 base, with 16 bases between the two germline ends. CDR1 and CDR2 (germline): SGHNT, YYREEE (reference sequence). CDR3 length equals 16 residues. The CDR3 nucleotides are TGTGCCAGCAGCACCCGGGAACCCGGTGGCACAGATACGCAGTATTTT. Translation gives CASSTREPGGTDTQYF.

V and J are TRBV6-4 and TRBJ1-2, with unresolved D. This CDR3 contains 13 residues. Trimming cost V 9 bases and J 10 bases, with 21 bases left between them. The germline gives CDR1 MRHNA, CDR2 SNTAGT. The CDR3 loop reads CARTKEAVSDYTF. The CDR3 DNA sequence: TGTGCCAGAACTAAGGAGGCAGTCAGTGACTACACCTTC.

V is TRBV6-5 and J is TRBJ2-1, with 7 positions matching TRBD2. CDR1 and CDR2 (germline): MNHEY, SVGAGI. The CDR3 runs to 13 residues. V lost 8 bases, J lost 4 bases, and 5 bases stayed unmatched. The CDR3 nucleotides read TGTGCCAGCCAGCGGGACGGATACAATGAGCAGTTCTTC. Amino acids: CASQRDGYNEQFF.

The V call is TRBV7-6, the J call TRBJ2-5, with D hard to call. V gave up 4 bases and J gave up 2 bases, with 2 bases separating them. In germline, CDR1 is SGHVS, CDR2 FNYEAQ. The CDR3 covers 11 residues. DNA of the CDR3: TGTGCCAGCAGCTCACAAGAGACCCAGTACTTC. This codes for CASSSQETQYF.

The chain couples TRBV6-7 to TRBJ1-1; D ambiguous. TRBV6-7 is annotated as an ORF whose role is uncertain. This CDR3 contains 15 residues. Trimming shortened V by 2 bases and J by 3 bases, and 13 bases separated the two germline ends. In DNA, the CDR3 is TGTGCCAGCAGTTACGAGGGAGGGAGGCACACTGAAGCTTTCTTT. This gives the protein CASSYEGGRHTEAFF.

The gene calls are TRBV5-1 and TRBJ2-3, with TRBD2 matching 9 bases. Germline V gene sequence: CDR1 SGHRS, CDR2 YFSETQ. V shed 2 bases, J shed 7 bases, and the junction held 2 bases outside the gene matches. CDR3 length: 13 residues. As DNA, the CDR3 is TGCGCCAGCAGCTTAACTAGCGGGTATACGCAGTATTTT. It specifies CASSLTSGYTQYF.

V is TRBV4-2 and J is TRBJ2-3; 12 bases align to TRBD2. The CDR3 extends over 17 amino acids. J lost 4 bases, V lost 0 bases, and 5 bases had no gene match. Looked up from germline, CDR1 is LGHNA and CDR2 is YNFKEQ. The CDR3 DNA follows: TGTGCCAGCAGCCAAGAAGCGGCTAGCGGGAGGGCAGATACGCAGTATTTT. Residues: CASSQEAASGRADTQYF.

The J gene is TRBJ2-7, the V gene TRBV10-1; D gene unclear. The germline V and J ends were trimmed by 6 bases and 3 bases, with 24 bases remaining between them. The germline gives CDR1 WNHNN, CDR2 SYGVQD (reference sequence). The CDR3 runs 17 residues. In DNA form, the CDR3 reads TGCGCCAGCAGGAAAGGTCAGGAATGCACGAAAAACTACGAGCAGTACTTC. It yields the protein CASRKGQECTKNYEQYF.

The V call is TRBV6-5, the J call TRBJ2-7, with a possible D match to TRBD2 (5 bases). The CDR3 has 14 amino acids. Germline CDR1 and CDR2: MNHEY and SVGAGI. V was clipped by 7 bases and J by 4 bases, with 17 bases between them. CDR3 residues: CASTIRNSGYEQYF. CDR3 DNA sequence: TGTGCCAGCACCATTCGAAATTCGGGGTACGAGCAGTACTTC.

V gene TRBV2 combines with J gene TRBJ1-4; 9 positions match TRBD1. Germline V gives CDR1 SNHLY, CDR2 FYNNEI. CDR3 size: 15 residues. J lost 8 bases, V lost 1 base, and 5 bases had no gene match. The CDR3 protein is CASSEDRGLGEKLFF. The CDR3 coding sequence is TGTGCCAGCAGTGAAGACAGGGGGCTTGGGGAAAAACTGTTTTTT.

The chain is built from TRBV3-1 (or the pseudogene TRBV3-2) and TRBJ2-5; TRBD2 aligns across 12 bases. After removal of 3 bases from V and 2 bases from J, the junction contained 7 bases not matched to a gene. Germline V gene sequence: CDR1 LGHDT, CDR2 YNNKEL (reference sequence). The CDR3 totals 17 residues. Here the CDR3 DNA reads TGTGCCAGCAGCCATCCACCTAGCGGGGGGGGGCAAGAGACCCAGTACTTC. Its protein is CASSHPPSGGGQETQYF.

The chain links TRBV9 to TRBJ2-2, with D hard to call. Germline CDR1 and CDR2: SGDLS and YYNGEE. The CDR3 has 13 residues. Trimming removed 0 bases from V and 7 bases from J, with 7 bases in between. The CDR3 bases are TGTGCCAGCAGCGTAGAGCTGCTCGGGGAGCTGTTTTTT. Protein sequence: CASSVELLGELFF.

The sample holds a few counts of this clone. This is likely a read error, given that the CDR3 carries no conserved phenylalanine or tryptophan at its end. It is unclear where the CDR3 begins or ends on the DNA, so no DNA is shown, and the CDR3 is as TCRdb lists it. The rearrangement uses TRBV7-3 and TRBJ2-7; the table's D call TRBD2 went unverified against the DNA. Germline CDR1 is SGHTA and CDR2 is FQGTGA. The CDR3 is 11 residues long, counting both termini. This CDR3 reads CASSLLGGAVS.